The 19 T cell receptor beta chains in this list originate from one sample, sequenced in a study of T-cell memory formation after mild COVID-19. TCRdb recomputed calls from the 5' RACE reads with MiXCR, one row per CDR3 protein. The sample lists 190,000 or so distinct CDR3 sequences; roughly 23% were seen once. Material: PBMCs or a T cell subset sorted from them (not recorded which). These receptors all stem from an adult woman who had mild COVID-19 (a few samples of this study predate the infection). Cell type and time point are not known.

This clonotype was recorded a few times. The gene calls are TRBV5-6 and TRBJ2-7; TRBD2 is a possible D gene (5 bases). The germline gives CDR1 SGHDT, CDR2 YYEEEE. V was cut by 1 base and J by 1 base, with 9 bases left in between. This CDR3 is built from 14 residues. DNA of the CDR3: TGTGCCAGCAGCTTGACACGGGGATCCTACGAGCAGTACTTC. Its protein is CASSLTRGSYEQYF.

This clonotype was seen more than once but under ten times. V usage is TRBV7-9 and J usage is TRBJ2-7; D uncertain. The ends were cut back, 2 bases at V and 7 bases at J, with 15 bases in the middle. CDR3 length equals 14 residues. CDR1 SEHNR and CDR2 FQNEAQ come from the germline V gene (reference sequence). The CDR3 loop reads CASSLSLKLYEQYF. The CDR3, as DNA: TGTGCCAGCAGCTTATCCTTGAAGCTCTATGAGCAGTACTTC.

The rearrangement joins TRBV7-3 to TRBJ1-1, with 7 bases that match TRBD1. Trimming cost V 5 bases and J 7 bases; bases outside gene matches: 7. The CDR3 runs 13 residues. Germline V gene lookup returns CDR1 SGHTA and CDR2 FQGTGA. The CDR3 DNA sequence: TGTGCCAGCAGCGCACAGGGGAATATTGAAGCTTTCTTT. Its protein product is CASSAQGNIEAFF.

This clonotype was seen ten or more times. V usage is TRBV29-1 and J usage is TRBJ2-1; D is possibly TRBD1 (6 bases). V lost 0 bases to trimming and J lost 3 bases, with 15 bases between them. Germline assignment: CDR1 SQVTM and CDR2 ANQGSEA. The CDR3 spans 16 residues. CDR3 nucleotides: TGCAGCGTTGAAGACTCGCGCAGCAGGGGCTACAATGAGCAGTTCTTC. As protein: CSVEDSRSRGYNEQFF.

J is TRBJ1-6 and V is TRBV7-3; D is unresolved. Per germline, CDR1 SGHTA and CDR2 FQGTGA. The CDR3 spans 13 residues. Trimming took off 5 bases at V and 5 bases at J, with 7 bases between the two ends. CDR3 residues: CASSQSNNSPLHF. The CDR3 DNA follows: TGTGCCAGCAGCCAATCGAATAATTCACCCCTCCACTTT.

The sample holds a few counts of this clonotype. The chain employs TRBV6-5 and TRBJ2-1; 14 nucleotides line up with TRBD2. The V segment lost 5 bases and the J segment 10 bases; nucleotides outside the gene matches: 10. CDR1 is MNHEY and CDR2 is SVGAGI in the germline V gene. The CDR3 has 16 residues. In DNA, the CDR3 is TGTGCCAGCAGTCTTCCGGGACTAGCGGGAGAAGGCGAGCAGTTCTTC. Amino acid sequence: CASSLPGLAGEGEQFF.

The rearrangement joins TRBV6-5 to TRBJ2-2; D ambiguous. The CDR3 length is 13 residues. The germline CDR1 and CDR2 sequences are MNHEY and SVGAGI. V lost 2 bases and J 6 bases, leaving 7 bases between the germline ends. This CDR3 reads CASSYQFSGELFF. In DNA, the CDR3 is TGTGCCAGCAGTTACCAGTTTTCCGGGGAGCTGTTTTTT.

The chain couples TRBV6-5 to TRBJ2-5; no clear D. Germline V gene lookup returns CDR1 MNHEY and CDR2 SVGAGI. Trimming took off 6 bases at V and 6 bases at J, with 14 bases between the two ends. The CDR3 totals 13 residues. This CDR3 reads CASRVGLRQTQYF. The CDR3 coding sequence is TGTGCCAGCAGGGTCGGGCTAAGACAGACCCAGTACTTC.

The chain carries TRBV4-2 and TRBJ1-2; D may be TRBD1 (5 bases). Trimming cost V 0 bases and J 3 bases, with 20 bases left between them. Per the germline V gene, CDR1 is LGHNA and CDR2 is YNFKEQ. CDR3 length: 18 residues. The CDR3 DNA reads TGTGCCAGCAGCCAAGATGGCACACGGGACGGAGGCGACTATGGCTACACCTTC. Translation gives CASSQDGTRDGGDYGYTF.

This clonotype occurred a few times. This sequence joins TRBV7-9 and TRBJ2-7; D is undetermined. From germline, CDR1 is SEHNR and CDR2 FQNEAQ (reference sequence). Between the trimmed V and J ends, which lost 4 bases and 7 bases, there was a span of 14 bases. This CDR3 comprises 13 residues. The CDR3 region is CASSSGNGLEQYF. CDR3 DNA sequence: TGTGCCAGCAGCTCAGGCAACGGGCTTGAGCAGTACTTC.

J is TRBJ2-1 and V is TRBV15; TRBD1 might be the D (6 bases). This CDR3 has 14 residues. Germline CDR1 LNHNV, CDR2 YYDKDF (reference sequence). Trimming cost V 7 bases and J 4 bases, with 14 bases left between them. CDR3 residues: CATTLTQGYNEQFF. For the CDR3, the DNA is TGTGCCACCACGCTTACACAGGGTTACAATGAGCAGTTCTTC.

The V and J genes are TRBV15 and TRBJ1-3; D unclear. CDR3 size: 15 residues. The V and J ends lost 5 bases and 0 bases respectively, with 11 bases between them. The germline V gene encodes CDR1 LNHNV and CDR2 YYDKDF (reference sequence). This CDR3 reads CATSQGRYSGNTIYF. The CDR3, as DNA: TGTGCCACCAGCCAAGGACGGTACTCTGGAAACACCATATATTTT.

The rearrangement links TRBV20-1 to TRBJ2-5, with D hard to call. The ends were cut back, 3 bases at V and 9 bases at J, with 11 bases in the middle. The CDR3 consists of 11 residues. The germline V gene has CDR1 DFQATT and CDR2 SNEGSKA (reference sequence). The CDR3, as DNA: TGCAGTGCTAGCCTCCTGATAGCCCAGTACTTC. As protein: CSASLLIAQYF.

The V call is TRBV5-6, the J call TRBJ2-1, with TRBD2 matching 14 bases. Per the germline V gene, CDR1 is SGHDT and CDR2 is YYEEEE. With 5 bases clipped from V and 10 bases from J, the junction kept 35 bases outside the gene matches. The CDR3 is 24 residues long. This CDR3 reads CASRLSPGLAGVSSNGGYRQEQFF. The CDR3 bases are TGTGCCAGCAGGCTAAGCCCGGGACTAGCGGGAGTTTCTTCGAATGGGGGATACAGGCAGGAGCAGTTCTTC.

The V gene is TRBV9, the J gene TRBJ2-4, with D perhaps matching TRBD1 (5 bases). CDR3 length equals 16 residues. Deletions cut 3 bases from V and 0 bases from J, with 13 bases between. In germline, CDR1 is SGDLS, CDR2 YYNGEE. The CDR3 here is CASSADDRLAKNIQYF. The CDR3 coding sequence is TGTGCCAGCAGCGCAGACGACAGACTAGCCAAAAACATTCAGTACTTC.

The chain joins TRBV5-1 to TRBJ2-7, with D tentatively TRBD2 (6 bases). The CDR3 totals 14 residues. The V end lost 3 bases, the J end lost 1 base, and 11 bases lay between the germline ends. In germline, CDR1 is SGHRS, CDR2 YFSETQ. CDR3 DNA sequence: TGCGCCAGCAGCTCCGGGGACTCATCCTACGAGCAGTACTTC. Protein: CASSSGDSSYEQYF. The variable domain in full, with the rest retrieved from reference TRBV5-1 and TRBJ2-7, is KAGVTQTPRYLIKTRGQQVTLSCSPISGHRSVSWYQQTPGQGLQFLFEYFSETQRNKGNFPGRFSGRQFSNSRSEMNVSTLELGDSALYLCASSSGDSSYEQYFGPGTRLTVT.

The J gene is TRBJ2-7, the V gene TRBV20-1; TRBD2 might be the D (6 bases). The germline V gene encodes CDR1 DFQATT and CDR2 SNEGSKA (reference sequence). This CDR3 contains 14 residues. With 3 bases removed from V and 0 bases from J, the gap between germline ends came to 12 bases. CDR3 region: CSAREGKSSYEQYF. The CDR3 bases are TGCAGTGCTAGGGAGGGAAAAAGCTCCTACGAGCAGTACTTC.

This clonotype appeared a few times. The chain uses TRBV5-1 and TRBJ1-2; 7 bases align to TRBD1. Germline loops: CDR1 SGHRS, CDR2 YFSETQ. The CDR3 extends over 15 amino acids. The ends lost 4 bases at V and 2 bases at J; junction bases unmatched: 8. The CDR3 reads CASSAQDRENYGYTF. The CDR3 nucleotides are TGCGCCAGCAGCGCCCAAGACAGGGAAAACTATGGCTACACCTTC.

This clonotype has just a few counts. J is TRBJ1-1 and V is TRBV5-1; possibly TRBD1 for D (6 bases). This CDR3 contains 21 residues. V dropped 0 bases and J dropped 6 bases, with 33 bases sitting between them. Germline-derived CDR1 and CDR2 are SGHRS and YFSETQ. In DNA, the CDR3 is TGCGCCAGCAGCTTGGTCGGACAGCAAGCCTCCTTTCGAACGGCTGACTCTGAAGCTTTCTTT. This sequence encodes CASSLVGQQASFRTADSEAFF.